Listed below are T cell receptor beta chains from one sample, sequenced in a study of blood T cell repertoires in COVID-19. Sequenced by immunoSEQ multiplex PCR; TCRdb stores in-frame clones only, minus some. This sample has 250,000 to 350,000 clones, with more than 75% found just once. The sample comprised peripheral blood. These receptor sequences come from a woman between 50 and 59 years old with active or convalescent COVID-19. The CDR3 runs from the conserved cysteine through the conserved F or W.

>TRBV4-1|TRBJ1-2
CASSPGQGILYGYTF
>TRBV9|TRBJ2-5
CASSPGGARHQETQYF
>TRBV6-5|TRBJ2-1
CASTGQAYNEQFF
>TRBV21-1|TRBJ1-2
CASSTPGQGARGYGYTF
>TRBV5-6|TRBJ2-2
CASSLERVTGELFF
>TRBV9|TRBJ2-3
CASSVETSGRSTQYF
>TRBV25-1|TRBJ2-7
CASSKPTGSPIYEQYF
>TRBV7-2|TRBJ1-2
CASSPQTANYGYTF
>TRBV7-3|TRBJ2-7
CASSLSPGAAGEQYF
>TRBV11-2|TRBJ2-3
CASSWLAGGPTDTQYF
>TRBV19|TRBJ2-2
CASSIAQGGTGELFF
>TRBV5-1|TRBJ2-2
CASSSGQFGTGELFF
>TRBV27|TRBJ2-7
CASSSIYSGTGTYEQYF